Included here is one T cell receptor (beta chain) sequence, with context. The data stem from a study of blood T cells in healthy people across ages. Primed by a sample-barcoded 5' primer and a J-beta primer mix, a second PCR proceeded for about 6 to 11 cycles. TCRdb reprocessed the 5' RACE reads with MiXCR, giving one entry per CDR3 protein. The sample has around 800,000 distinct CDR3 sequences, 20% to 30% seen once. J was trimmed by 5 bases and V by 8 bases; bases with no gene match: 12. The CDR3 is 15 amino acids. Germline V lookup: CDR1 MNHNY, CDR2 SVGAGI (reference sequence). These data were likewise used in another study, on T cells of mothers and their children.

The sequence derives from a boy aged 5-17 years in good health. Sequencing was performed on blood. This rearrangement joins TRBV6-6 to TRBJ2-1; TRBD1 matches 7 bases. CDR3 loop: CASGPRDSLDNEQFF. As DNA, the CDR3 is TGTGCCAGCGGACCCCGGGACAGCCTTGACAATGAGCAGTTCTTC.